This T cell receptor (beta chain) was retrieved from a study of cytotoxic CD8 clonotypes in ibrutinib-treated CLL. Study information: Response samples came after a median about 11 months of treatment, range 6 to 36.

Unmatched junction bases numbered 1, after V lost 6 bases and J lost 2 bases. The CDR3 totals 14 residues. Germline values: CDR1 LGHNA, CDR2 YSLEER. Broader study findings: Clonality went up at the time of ibrutinib response, stayed stable in sustained remission, and later dropped back toward its baseline level at progression. Treatment saw public clonotypes, which were uncommon, either contract or stay stable.

A note on this clone: Its antigen is not identified.

The table came from immunoSEQ multiplex PCR; TCRdb's copy has only in-frame clones and leaves some out. The table has 150,000 to 200,000 clones, roughly four fifths seen once; the top ten hold approximately 2%. V gene TRBV4-3 combines with J gene TRBJ2-6; 7 nucleotides match TRBD1. Sequencing used PBMCs, obtained after 12 months of ibrutinib treatment. This receptor was obtained from a human donor with chronic lymphocytic leukemia. The CDR3 sequence: CASRDRAGANVLTF. The DNA of the CDR3 is TGCGCCAGCAGAGACAGGGCTGGGGCCAACGTCCTGACTTTC.